These T cell receptor beta chains were read from a single sample in a study of shared clonotypes between healthy human individuals. The table came from immunoSEQ multiplex PCR; TCRdb's copy has only in-frame clones and leaves some out. The profile shows around 1.1 million clones, around three quarters of them singletons. Sequenced input: memory CD4+ T cells from PBMCs. Receptor source: a young man in good health. Some clones in this sample may be carry-over from other donors' samples. The CDR3 runs from the conserved cysteine through the conserved F or W. The order of the fields is J gene, clone size, V gene, D gene, CDR3 protein, CDR3 DNA. A D gene is named only where the DNA matches it firmly. Not all rows give a size; the values are once, few, many and, for expanded clones, a class.

>TRBJ1-5|few|TRBV5-1|TRBD1
CASSSTGGQQPQHF
TGCGCCAGCAGCTCCACAGGGGGCCAGCAGCCCCAGCATTTT
>TRBJ2-3|-|TRBV4-2|TRBD1
CASSPQTGSGTDTQYF
TGTGCCAGCAGCCCCCAGACAGGGTCGGGCACAGATACGCAGTATTTT
>TRBJ2-1|-|TRBV29-1|TRBD1
CSVETGVVNEQFF
TGCAGCGTCGAGACAGGGGTGGTTAATGAGCAGTTCTTC
>TRBJ2-2|-|TRBV9|TRBD2
CASSVGFGTSNGELFF
TGTGCCAGCAGCGTAGGTTTTGGGACTAGCAACGGGGAGCTGTTTTTT
>TRBJ1-4|once|TRBV7-9|TRBD1
CASSLDREWGHGNEKLFF
TGTGCCAGCAGCTTGGACAGGGAGTGGGGGCACGGTAATGAAAAACTGTTTTTT
>TRBJ2-5|-|TRBV19|TRBD2
CASSTNGGKETQYF
TGTGCCAGTAGTACCAACGGGGGGAAAGAGACCCAGTACTTC
>TRBJ1-1|-|TRBV5-1|-
CASSLAGGGQTEAFF
TGCGCCAGCAGCTTGGCGGGGGGCGGGCAAACTGAAGCTTTCTTT
>TRBJ2-6|-|TRBV5-1|-
CASSLGQSGANVLTF
TGCGCCAGCAGCTTGGGACAGTCTGGGGCCAACGTCCTGACTTTC
>TRBJ1-2|-|TRBV6-1|-
CASSESRAGYTF
TGTGCCAGCAGTGAGAGCAGGGCTGGCTACACCTTC
>TRBJ2-3|few|TRBV5-4|-
CASSLGGGTDTQYF
TGTGCCAGCAGCTTGGGGGGAGGCACAGATACGCAGTATTTT
>TRBJ2-6|-|TRBV7-6|-
CASSLNFGAGANVLTF
TGTGCCAGCAGCTTAAATTTCGGGGCTGGGGCCAACGTCCTGACTTTC
>TRBJ1-1|-|TRBV29-1|-
CSAFYLIRTEAFF
TGCAGCGCCTTCTATCTTATAAGGACTGAAGCTTTCTTT
>TRBJ2-2|-|TRBV7-2|TRBD2
CASSLVSSGRAQGGELFF
TGTGCCAGCAGCTTAGTCTCTAGCGGGAGGGCCCAGGGCGGGGAGCTGTTTTTT
>TRBJ1-1|-|TRBV5-1|-
CASSFLSGADTEAFF
TGCGCCAGCAGCTTTCTGTCAGGGGCCGACACTGAAGCTTTCTTT
>TRBJ2-1|-|TRBV11-3|TRBD2
CASSSGGFPNEQFF
TGTGCCAGCAGCTCCGGGGGGTTCCCCAATGAGCAGTTCTTC
>TRBJ2-1|-|TRBV19|TRBD2
CASSPGTSAYNEQFF
TGTGCCAGTAGCCCCGGGACTAGCGCGTACAATGAGCAGTTCTTC
>TRBJ2-7|-|TRBV28|-
CATYRGRNYEQYF
TGTGCCACCTATCGAGGCCGGAACTACGAGCAGTACTTC
>TRBJ1-3|-|TRBV19|-
CASSRFSSSGNTIYF
TGTGCCAGTAGTCGTTTCAGCAGCTCTGGAAACACCATATATTTT
>TRBJ2-1|-|TRBV7-2|-
CASSLLTGWYNEQFF
TGTGCCAGCAGCTTACTTACGGGATGGTACAATGAGCAGTTCTTC
>TRBJ1-4|-|TRBV4-3|-
CASSQDGGVGEKLFF
TGCGCCAGCAGCCAAGATGGAGGGGTAGGAGAAAAACTGTTTTTT
>TRBJ2-1|many|TRBV5-6|TRBD1
CASSPGQGRDNEQFF
TGTGCCAGCAGCCCCGGACAGGGCCGGGACAATGAGCAGTTCTTC
>TRBJ2-7|-|TRBV29-1|-
CSVEERRGYEQYF
TGCAGCGTTGAAGAACGCCGAGGGTACGAGCAGTACTTC
>TRBJ2-1|few|TRBV7-2|-
CASSRSGGMNSEQFF
TGTGCCAGCAGCCGAAGTGGCGGGATGAATAGTGAGCAGTTCTTC
>TRBJ1-4|many|TRBV27|-
CASRAGGQGTNEKLFF
TGTGCCAGCAGGGCCGGTGGGCAGGGGACTAATGAAAAACTGTTTTTT
>TRBJ2-5|-|TRBV28|-
CASSASAQETQYF
TGTGCCAGCAGTGCTAGCGCCCAAGAGACCCAGTACTTC
>TRBJ1-5|once|TRBV28|TRBD1
CASSPVGSGGAGNQPQHF
TGTGCCAGCTCGCCGGTAGGGTCAGGGGGGGCGGGCAATCAGCCCCAGCATTTT
>TRBJ2-7|-|TRBV28|-
CASSLPGAPTYEQYF
TGTGCCAGCAGCCTGCCTGGAGCGCCCACCTACGAGCAGTACTTC
>TRBJ1-5|-|TRBV7-7|-
CASRSSFNQPQHF
TGTGCCAGCAGGTCCAGTTTCAATCAGCCCCAGCATTTT
>TRBJ2-7|few|TRBV5-1|-
CASSWQTDHYEQYF
TGCGCCAGCAGCTGGCAGACAGACCACTACGAGCAGTACTTC